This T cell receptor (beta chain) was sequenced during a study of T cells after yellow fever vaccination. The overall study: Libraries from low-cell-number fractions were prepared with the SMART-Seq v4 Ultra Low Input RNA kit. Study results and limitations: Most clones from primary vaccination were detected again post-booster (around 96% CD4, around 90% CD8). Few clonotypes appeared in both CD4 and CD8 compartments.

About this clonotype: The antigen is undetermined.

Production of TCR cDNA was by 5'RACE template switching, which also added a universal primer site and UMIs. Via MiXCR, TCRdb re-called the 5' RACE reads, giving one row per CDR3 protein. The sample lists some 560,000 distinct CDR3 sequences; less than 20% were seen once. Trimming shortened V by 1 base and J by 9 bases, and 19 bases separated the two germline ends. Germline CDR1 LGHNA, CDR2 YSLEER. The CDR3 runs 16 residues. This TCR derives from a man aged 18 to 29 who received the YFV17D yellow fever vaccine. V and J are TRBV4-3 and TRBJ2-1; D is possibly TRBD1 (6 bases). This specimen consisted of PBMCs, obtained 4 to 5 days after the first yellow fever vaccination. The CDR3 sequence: CASSQALGTRGSEQFF. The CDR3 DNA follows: TGCGCCAGCAGCCAAGCTCTGGGGACCAGGGGCAGTGAGCAGTTCTTC.